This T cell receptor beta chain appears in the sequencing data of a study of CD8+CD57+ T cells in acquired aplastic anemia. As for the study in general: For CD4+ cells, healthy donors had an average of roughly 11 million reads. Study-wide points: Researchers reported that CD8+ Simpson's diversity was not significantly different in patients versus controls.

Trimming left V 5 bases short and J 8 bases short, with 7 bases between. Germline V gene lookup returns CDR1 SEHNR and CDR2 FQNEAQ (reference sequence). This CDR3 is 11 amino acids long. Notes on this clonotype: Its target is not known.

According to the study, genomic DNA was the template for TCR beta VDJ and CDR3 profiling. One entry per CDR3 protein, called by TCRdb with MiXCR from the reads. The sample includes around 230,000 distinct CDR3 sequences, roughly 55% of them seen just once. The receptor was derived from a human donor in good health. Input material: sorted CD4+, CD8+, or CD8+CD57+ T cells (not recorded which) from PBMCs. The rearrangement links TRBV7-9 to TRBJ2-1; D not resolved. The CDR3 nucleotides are TGTGCCAGCAGCGCCAAGGATGAGCAGTTCTTC. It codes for CASSAKDEQFF.